The source of this TCR beta chain is a study of vaccination effects on CD4 cells after COVID-19. General observations from the study: Limitations: small convalescent group and missing early post-infection timepoints. Long after vaccination, the clones induced by infection and by vaccine shrank markedly in size.

Unmatched junction bases numbered 5, after V lost 2 bases and J lost 3 bases. CDR3 length: 15 amino acids. The germline V gene encodes CDR1 LGHDT and CDR2 YNNKEL (reference sequence). With the ViraFEST assay, the study expanded antigen-specific CD4+ T cells using viral peptide pools, then sequenced them. Following 10 days of culture, CD4+ T cells were isolated. Each participant was administered two doses of either the BNT162b2 or the mRNA-1273 vaccine. Having tested negative for nucleocapsid antibodies, the vaccine recipients showed no prior SARS-CoV-2 infection. Culturing of about 2 million PBMC per well took place with 8.5 to 10 IU/ml IL-2 and about 10 ug/ml peptides. Of note for this clone: Its specificity is not known.

The table came from immunoSEQ multiplex PCR; TCRdb's copy has only in-frame clones and leaves some out. The table lists approximately 26,000 clones, around 63% of them singletons. The genes are TRBV3-1 (or the pseudogene TRBV3-2) and TRBJ2-7; TRBD2 aligns across 9 bases. This TCR derives from a human donor who received a COVID-19 vaccine. Specimen: CD4+ T cells from PBMCs cultured with SARS-CoV-2 spike peptides, collected after COVID-19 vaccination. CDR3 bases: TGTGCCAGCAGCCAATCAATAGCGGGAGTCTACGAGCAGTACTTC. Its translation: CASSQSIAGVYEQYF.